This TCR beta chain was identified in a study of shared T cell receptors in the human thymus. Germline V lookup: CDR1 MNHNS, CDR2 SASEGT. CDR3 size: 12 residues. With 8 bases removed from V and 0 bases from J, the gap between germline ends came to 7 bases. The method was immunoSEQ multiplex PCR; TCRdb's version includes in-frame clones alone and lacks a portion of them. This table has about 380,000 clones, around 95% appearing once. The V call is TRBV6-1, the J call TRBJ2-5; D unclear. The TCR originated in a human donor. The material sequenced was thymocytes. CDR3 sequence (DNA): TGTGCCAGCGAAGAGTACCAAGAGACCCAGTACTTC. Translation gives CASEEYQETQYF.